These T cell receptor delta chains were read from a single sample in a study of gamma-delta chains in newborns, infants, children. TCRdb repeated clone calling on the reads with CATT. The sample holds some 4,000 delta-chain clones, about 40% seen once. The sequencing here drew on blood, taken at week 6. Source of these receptors: a child who was a newborn, infant or young child, either healthy, febrile or measles-vaccinated (not recorded which). The CDR3 runs from the conserved cysteine through the conserved F or W. A D gene is named only where the DNA matches it firmly. Clone size is not always given. Where it is, it says once, few, many or a class for expanded clones.

D: TRDD3
size: .
J: TRDJ1
V: TRDV2
DNA: TGTGCCTGTGACATCGCCTCGGTTACTGGGGGATACGCCGTTGGGAATAAACTCATCTTT
CDR3: CACDIASVTGGYAVGNKLIF

D: TRDD3
size: medium-sized
J: TRDJ3
V: TRAV29/DV5
DNA: TGTGCAGCAGTCCGCTACTGGGGGTCGAGCTCCTGGGACACCCGACAGATGTTTTTC
CDR3: CAAVRYWGSSSWDTRQMFF

D: TRDD3
size: few
J: TRDJ1
V: TRDV2
DNA: TGTGCCTGTGACCCCTGGGGGATAAACGATAAACTCATCTTT
CDR3: CACDPWGINDKLIF

D: TRDD3
size: .
J: TRDJ1
V: TRAV29/DV5
DNA: TGTGCAGCAAGCGCAGGGAACTGGGGGATACGAGGGACCGATAAACTCATCTTT
CDR3: CAASAGNWGIRGTDKLIF

D: TRDD3
size: few
J: TRDJ1
V: TRDV1
DNA: TGTGCTCTTGGGGAACCGTTTCCTGTACTGGGGGATACGATTAAACTCATCTTT
CDR3: CALGEPFPVLGDTIKLIF

D: TRDD3
size: .
J: TRDJ1
V: TRDV2
DNA: TGTGCCTGTGACGTACTGGGGGTTCTCACCGATAAACTCATCTTT
CDR3: CACDVLGVLTDKLIF

D: TRDD3
size: large
J: TRDJ1
V: TRDV2
DNA: TGTGCCTGTGACGCCCTCACTGGGGGACCCCTCGCCGATAAACTCATCTTT
CDR3: CACDALTGGPLADKLIF

D: TRDD3
size: large
J: TRDJ3
V: TRDV2
DNA: TGTGCCTGTGACACCCTACTGGGGGACGCCTGGGACACCCGACAGATGTTTTTC
CDR3: CACDTLLGDAWDTRQMFF

D: TRDD3
size: large
J: TRDJ1
V: TRDV2
DNA: TGTGCCTGTGACCCGGTACTGGGGGACGCGCATCTGGAAAGGAAACTCATCTTT
CDR3: CACDPVLGDAHLERKLIF

D: TRDD3
size: few
J: TRDJ3
V: TRDV1
DNA: TGTGCTCTGATTCCTACTGGGGGATACAAGGGCTGGGACACCCGACAGATGTTTTTC
CDR3: CALIPTGGYKGWDTRQMFF

D: .
size: .
J: TRDJ1
V: TRDV1
DNA: TGTGCTCTTGGGGAAATTCTCCACCGTACTCCCCTCCTAGAACTCATCTTC
CDR3: CALGEILHRTPLLELIF

D: TRDD2
size: .
J: TRDJ1
V: TRDV3
DNA: TGTGCCTTGGTCCCTAGGCCTTCCTACGTGTTCGTGGGACCCCCGCACACCGATAAACTCATCTTT
CDR3: CALVPRPSYVFVGPPHTDKLIF

D: TRDD3
size: medium-sized
J: TRDJ3
V: TRDV2
DNA: TGTGCCTGTGACACACTGGGGGATAGCGGCTCCTGGGACACCCGACAGATGTTTTTC
CDR3: CACDTLGDSGSWDTRQMFF

D: TRDD3
size: medium-sized
J: TRDJ3
V: TRDV2
DNA: TGTGCCTGTGACTCCATACTGGGGGATACAAGAGGGTCCTGGGACACCCGACAGATGTTTTTC
CDR3: CACDSILGDTRGSWDTRQMFF

D: TRDD3
size: medium-sized
J: TRDJ1
V: TRDV1
DNA: TGTGCTCTTGGGGACTACGTGGGGGATACGGGGGCCGATAAACTCATCTTT
CDR3: CALGDYVGDTGADKLIF

D: TRDD3
size: few
J: TRDJ3
V: TRDV2
DNA: TGTGCCTGTGACGTACTGGGGGATAAGGACTCCTGGGACACCCGACAGATGTTTTTC
CDR3: CACDVLGDKDSWDTRQMFF

D: TRDD3
size: once
J: TRDJ1
V: TRDV2
DNA: TGTGCCTGTGACACGGTAGGATTGGGGGATACGCGGGGAGGCTCGGAACTCATCTTT
CDR3: CACDTVGLGDTRGGSELIF

D: TRDD3
size: .
J: TRDJ1
V: TRAV29/DV5
DNA: TGTGCAGGATCGTACTGGGGGATACCGGGTTACACCGACAAACTCATCTTT
CDR3: CAGSYWGIPGYTDKLIF

D: TRDD3
size: .
J: TRDJ1
V: TRDV3
DNA: TGTGCCTTTTGTGCTTCCTACGCTGGGGGATATGACACCGATAAACTCATCTTT
CDR3: CAFCASYAGGYDTDKLIF

D: TRDD3
size: few
J: TRDJ1
V: TRDV2
DNA: TGTGCGGGCCGCTCACTGGGGGATACGGACGATAAACTCATCTTT
CDR3: CAGRSLGDTDDKLIF

D: .
size: once
J: TRDJ1
V: TRDV1
DNA: TGTGCTCTTGGGGAGGAAGGGAACACCGATCAACTCATCTTT
CDR3: CALGEEGNTDQLIF

D: TRDD3
size: .
J: TRDJ1
V: TRDV1
DNA: TGTGCTCTTGGGGCCACCTACGGGGGATACGCGGAGGGTAAACTCATCTTT
CDR3: CALGATYGGYAEGKLIF

D: TRDD3
size: few
J: TRDJ1
V: TRDV1
DNA: TGTGCTCTTGGGGAACCTCGGGCTATTAATGACTGGGGGATACACCGTTACACCGATAAACTCATCTTT
CDR3: CALGEPRAINDWGIHRYTDKLIF

D: TRDD3
size: medium-sized
J: TRDJ1
V: TRDV2
DNA: TGTGCCTGTGACATTTGGGGGACCCCAGCCGATAAACTCATCTTT
CDR3: CACDIWGTPADKLIF

D: TRDD3
size: few
J: TRDJ1
V: TRAV29/DV5
DNA: TGTGCAGCAACTAGGGCGACTTGGGGGATACCCGGATACACCGATAAACTCATCTTT
CDR3: CAATRATWGIPGYTDKLIF

D: TRDD3
size: .
J: TRDJ3
V: TRDV2
DNA: TGTGCCTGTGACACCGCGGCGCCTAATACTGGGGGTCCTTTACGGGCCTGGGACACCCGACAGATGTTTTTC
CDR3: CACDTAAPNTGGPLRAWDTRQMFF

D: TRDD3
size: few
J: TRDJ2
V: TRDV3
DNA: TGTGCCTTTGGGGTACCCCCGGTACTGGGGGATACCCGGACAGCACAACTCTTCTTT
CDR3: CAFGVPPVLGDTRTAQLFF

D: TRDD3
size: large
J: TRDJ1
V: TRDV2
DNA: TGTGCCTGTGACGCCTGGGGGGCAAGTACCGATAAACTCATCTTT
CDR3: CACDAWGASTDKLIF

D: TRDD3
size: once
J: TRDJ1
V: TRDV1
DNA: TGTGCTCTTGGGGAACTCCCTAGAGTACTGGGGGATAGCGGGCGGTACACCGATAAACTCATCTTT
CDR3: CALGELPRVLGDSGRYTDKLIF

D: TRDD3
size: .
J: TRDJ1
V: TRDV2
DNA: TGTGCCTGTGACGGGCTGGGGGATCACACCGATAAACTCATCTTT
CDR3: CACDGLGDHTDKLIF

D: .
size: .
J: TRDJ1
V: TRDV2
DNA: TGTGCCTGTGACACGGTGGGGTACACCGATAAACTCATCTTT
CDR3: CACDTVGYTDKLIF

D: TRDD3
size: .
J: TRDJ1
V: TRDV2
DNA: TGTGCCTGTGACACTGTACTGGGGGACCGTAAAAACCCGTTTATTTACACCGATAAACTCATCTTT
CDR3: CACDTVLGDRKNPFIYTDKLIF

D: TRDD3
size: once
J: TRDJ1
V: TRDV1
DNA: TGTGCTCTTGGGGAGCCCCGGGGCCTCAAGATACTGGGGGATAGTAAACTCATCTTT
CDR3: CALGEPRGLKILGDSKLIF

D: .
size: .
J: TRDJ1
V: TRDV2
DNA: TGTGCCTGTGACACCGTTGGGGTATACACCGATAAACTCATCTTT
CDR3: CACDTVGVYTDKLIF

D: .
size: .
J: TRDJ1
V: TRDV1
DNA: TGTGCTCTTGGGGAACGAGGTGCGGGGGCGAGACCCAGTACGTACACCGATAAACTCATCTTT
CDR3: CALGERGAGARPSTYTDKLIF

D: .
size: medium-sized
J: TRDJ1
V: TRDV1
DNA: TGTGCTCTTGGGGAAATCCGAGGGCCTATCCGTAAACTCATCTTT
CDR3: CALGEIRGPIRKLIF

D: TRDD3
size: .
J: TRDJ1
V: TRDV1
DNA: TGTGCTCTTGGGGAGCGGCCGACCTCCGACACGGGTCACTGGGGGATACCCGATAAACTCATCTTT
CDR3: CALGERPTSDTGHWGIPDKLIF

D: TRDD2
size: .
J: TRDJ1
V: TRDV1
DNA: TGTGCTCTTGGGGAACCTTCCTACGGGGGGGAACTCAAACTCATCTTT
CDR3: CALGEPSYGGELKLIF

D: TRDD3
size: .
J: TRDJ1
V: TRDV1
DNA: TGTGCTCTTGGGGGACGGCCTTCCAAAGTGGGGGATACTTGGCTCACCGATAAACTCATCTTT
CDR3: CALGGRPSKVGDTWLTDKLIF

D: TRDD3
size: .
J: TRDJ1
V: TRDV1
DNA: TGTGCTCTTGGAGGGGCTGGGGGATACGGTGGCGATAAACTCATCTTT
CDR3: CALGGAGGYGGDKLIF

D: TRDD2
size: .
J: TRDJ1
V: TRDV1
DNA: TGTGCTCTCTTCCTACCGTTGTACTCCAGCGATAAACTCATCTTT
CDR3: CALFLPLYSSDKLIF

D: .
size: few
J: TRDJ1
V: TRDV1
DNA: TGTGCTCTTGGGGAACTTTATCTGGGGATGCTCCGCGACACCGATAAACTCATCTTT
CDR3: CALGELYLGMLRDTDKLIF

D: .
size: once
J: TRDJ1
V: TRDV2
DNA: TGTGCCTGTGACGGGATCGAGGGGGCCACCCTGACCGATAAACTCATCTTT
CDR3: CACDGIEGATLTDKLIF

D: TRDD3
size: few
J: TRDJ3
V: TRDV2
DNA: TGTGCCTGTGACACGTACTGGGGGCCGAGCTCCTGGGACACCCGACAGATGTTTTTC
CDR3: CACDTYWGPSSWDTRQMFF

D: .
size: medium-sized
J: TRDJ3
V: TRDV1
DNA: TGTGCTCTTGGGGAAGACCCCCCCAGCTCCTGGGACACCCGACAGATGTTTTTC
CDR3: CALGEDPPSSWDTRQMFF

D: TRDD3
size: .
J: TRDJ1
V: TRDV1
DNA: TGTGCTCTTGGGGAAGCTGGTTGGAAAGGCTTTCTGGGGGATACGCTCACCGATAAACTCATCTTT
CDR3: CALGEAGWKGFLGDTLTDKLIF

D: TRDD3
size: .
J: TRDJ1
V: TRDV1
DNA: TGTGCTCTTGGGGAAGAGGGAATCCTACGGTTTCCGGGATACGAGGCGGTATACACCGATAAACTCATCTTT
CDR3: CALGEEGILRFPGYEAVYTDKLIF

D: TRDD3
size: few
J: TRDJ1
V: TRDV2
DNA: TGTGCCTGTGACGGAATTACTGGGGGATATTCGATATACACCGATAAACTCATCTTT
CDR3: CACDGITGGYSIYTDKLIF

D: .
size: medium-sized
J: TRDJ1
V: TRDV1
DNA: TGTGCTCTTGGGGAACCCCCCGTAGAAGGTACCGATAAACTCATCTTT
CDR3: CALGEPPVEGTDKLIF

D: TRDD3
size: .
J: TRDJ1
V: TRDV1
DNA: TGTGCTCTTGGGGAACTAGAACTCCGGGGGGGATCGTACACCGATAAACTCATCTTT
CDR3: CALGELELRGGSYTDKLIF

D: TRDD3
size: once
J: TRDJ1
V: TRDV2
DNA: TGTGCCTGTGACACCGAACTGGGGCTTCCCTCATACACCGATAAACTCATCTTT
CDR3: CACDTELGLPSYTDKLIF

D: TRDD3
size: few
J: TRDJ3
V: TRDV2
DNA: TGTGCCTGTGACAGTACTGGGGGATCCCGTAGCTCCTGGGACACCCGACAGATGTTTTTC
CDR3: CACDSTGGSRSSWDTRQMFF

D: TRDD3
size: medium-sized
J: TRDJ3
V: TRDV2
DNA: TGTGCCTGTGACATACTGGGGGATACGCGCTCCTGGGACACCCGACAGATGTTTTTC
CDR3: CACDILGDTRSWDTRQMFF

D: TRDD3
size: .
J: TRDJ1
V: TRDV2
DNA: TGTGCCTGTGACATACTGGGGGATACGCGTATCCCGCGTAAGCTCATCTTT
CDR3: CACDILGDTRIPRKLIF

D: .
size: .
J: TRDJ1
V: TRDV1
DNA: TGTGCTCTTGGGGAGGCTTGGGGGGGGGGACCCGATAAACTCATCTTT
CDR3: CALGEAWGGGPDKLIF

D: TRDD3
size: .
J: TRDJ3
V: TRDV2
DNA: TGTGCCTGTGACACCCTGGGGGATACAAGCTCCTGGGACACCCGACAGATGTTTTTC
CDR3: CACDTLGDTSSWDTRQMFF

D: .
size: few
J: TRDJ1
V: TRDV3
DNA: TGTGCCTTTTTCCTATCCCGTACTGGGGAACGGACCACCGATAAACTCATCTTT
CDR3: CAFFLSRTGERTTDKLIF

D: .
size: once
J: TRDJ1
V: TRDV1
DNA: TGTGCTCTTGGGGAAGGTCCTCCCTTGGCCGCGGGGCCCGATAAACTCATCTTT
CDR3: CALGEGPPLAAGPDKLIF

D: .
size: medium-sized
J: TRDJ1
V: TRDV3
DNA: TGTGCCCTGGGACGGAGTAGGGCCGATAAACTCATCTTT
CDR3: CALGRSRADKLIF

D: .
size: .
J: TRDJ1
V: TRAV29/DV5
DNA: TGTGCAGCAAGCGCGCCTGGGGAATACCCCGTTGGGACCGATAAACTCATCTTT
CDR3: CAASAPGEYPVGTDKLIF